Each of the 14 T cell receptor beta chains below was sequenced from the same sample in a study of patients and donors after allogeneic stem cell transplantation. TCRdb called the RT-PCR reads again in MiXCR, with one record for every CDR3 protein. Of 200,000 to 250,000 distinct CDR3 sequences listed, roughly 13% are singletons. Specimen: blood, either unsorted or a sorted T cell fraction (not recorded which). These receptor sequences come from a human donor who was either an allogeneic HSCT recipient or a stem cell or donor lymphocyte infusion donor (not recorded which). It is not recorded whose cells these are; they may come from a transplant donor.

Many counts were recorded for this clonotype. CDR3 DNA: TGCAGTTCCGTTATTATGGGGGCGGTGGCCAAAAACATTCAGTACTTC. Residues: CSSVIMGAVAKNIQYF. The chain joins TRBV20-1 to TRBJ2-4, with a weak D call TRBD1 (6 bases). The germline gives CDR1 DFQATT, CDR2 SNEGSKA (reference sequence). The CDR3 sequence is 16 residues long. Deletions cut 8 bases from V and 1 base from J, with 21 bases between.

At least ten counts were recorded for this clonotype. V usage is TRBV5-1 and J usage is TRBJ2-3; a weak D match, TRBD1 (5 bases). Germline V gene lookup returns CDR1 SGHRS and CDR2 YFSETQ. The CDR3 sequence is 13 residues long. The ends were cut back, 4 bases at V and 4 bases at J, with 10 bases in the middle. CDR3 protein: CASSQTVADTQYF. The DNA for the CDR3 is TGCGCCAGCAGCCAGACAGTTGCAGATACGCAGTATTTT.

The sample holds a few counts of this clonotype. The gene calls are TRBV7-9 and TRBJ2-5, with D perhaps being TRBD1 or TRBD2 (6 bases each). The ends were cut back, 5 bases at V and 4 bases at J, with 20 bases in the middle. Germline values: CDR1 SEHNR, CDR2 FQNEAQ (reference sequence). The CDR3 loop spans 16 amino acids. This chain's CDR3 is CASSPTRRGRGETQYF. The CDR3 nucleotides are TGTGCCAGCAGCCCGACGCGACGGGGGCGGGGAGAGACCCAGTACTTC. Full variable domain (outside the CDR3, taken from reference TRBV7-9 and TRBJ2-5): DTGVSQNPRHKITKRGQNVTFRCDPISEHNRLYWYRQTLGQGPEFLTYFQNEAQLEKSRLLSDRFSAERPKGSFSTLEIQRTEQGDSAMYLCASSPTRRGRGETQYFGPGTRLLVL.

This clonotype was seen a handful of times. This sequence joins TRBV2 and TRBJ2-1; 11 bases fit TRBD2. The CDR3 sequence is 18 residues long. Unmatched junction bases numbered 8, after V lost 4 bases and J lost 0 bases. CDR1 is SNHLY, CDR2 FYNNEI, per germline. CDR3 loop: CASSVTSGRRSSYNEQFF. Here the CDR3 DNA reads TGTGCCAGCAGTGTTACTAGCGGGAGAAGGAGCTCCTACAATGAGCAGTTCTTC.

This clonotype was detected only a few times. The chain has TRBV6-1 and TRBJ2-4; 11 bases align to TRBD2. CDR3 length equals 19 residues. The V gene end was trimmed by 6 bases and the J gene end by 1 base; junction bases not matched to a gene: 14. CDR1 MNHNS and CDR2 SASEGT come from the germline V gene. The CDR3, as DNA: TGTGCCAGCAGCCCGACTAGCGGGGCCAACCAAGGGGCCAAAAACATTCAGTACTTC. It codes for CASSPTSGANQGAKNIQYF.

The CDR3: CASSLTRGGSGNTIYF. CDR3 in DNA: TGTGCCAGCAGCTTGACCAGGGGGGGCTCTGGAAACACCATATATTTT. The V gene is TRBV14, the J gene TRBJ1-3; 7 nucleotides agree with TRBD1. Germline trimming cut 5 bases from V and 0 bases from J; bases unmatched to any gene: 7. The length of the CDR3 is 16 residues. The V gene's germline CDR1 is SGHDN and CDR2 FVKESK. Combining the CDR3 with reference TRBV14 and TRBJ1-3 gives the whole variable domain EAGVTQFPSHSVIEKGQTVTLRCDPISGHDNLYWYRRVMGKEIKFLLHFVKESKQDESGMPNNRFLAERTGGTYSTLKVQPAELEDSGVYFCASSLTRGGSGNTIYFGEGSWLTVV.

The table lists this clonotype with a few counts. The J gene is TRBJ1-2, the V gene TRBV21-1. TRBV21-1 is shown as a pseudogene. The CDR3 spans 13 residues. This CDR3 is CASKTREAYGYTF. In DNA, the CDR3 is TGTGCCAGCAAGACACGGGAGGCCTATGGCTACACCTTC.

The rearrangement joins TRBV4-2 to TRBJ2-2, with a tentative D call TRBD2 (5 bases). V was cut by 7 bases and J by 1 base, with 13 bases left in between. The germline V gene has CDR1 LGHNA and CDR2 YNFKEQ. This CDR3 comprises 15 residues. The CDR3 region has the DNA TGTGCCAGCACCCTGTCGGGGTTGAACACCGGGGAGCTGTTTTTT. It yields the protein CASTLSGLNTGELFF.

This clonotype was found many times. The chain couples TRBV27 to TRBJ1-1; D remains ambiguous. This CDR3 has 13 amino acids. The germline V gene has CDR1 MNHEY and CDR2 SMNVEV (reference sequence). V was pared by 3 bases and J by 2 bases, with 7 bases between. The CDR3 sequence is CASSLRPNTEAFF. The CDR3 DNA sequence: TGTGCCAGCAGTTTGCGACCTAACACTGAAGCTTTCTTT.

In its sample, this clonotype was seen many times. The chain combines TRBV28 with TRBJ1-1; D call uncertain. CDR3 length equals 11 residues. Germline V gene lookup returns CDR1 MDHEN and CDR2 SYDVKM. V lost 7 bases, J lost 0 bases, and 3 bases lay in between. In DNA, the CDR3 is TGTGCCAGCAAGCTGAACACTGAAGCTTTCTTT. Translated, it gives CASKLNTEAFF.

This chain connects TRBV7-2 to TRBJ2-5; D is ambiguous. Germline CDR1 reads SGHTA; CDR2 reads FQGNSA. Between the trimmed V and J ends, which lost 3 bases and 5 bases, there was a span of 10 bases. The CDR3 has 13 amino acids. CDR3: CASSLTDGETQYF. CDR3 bases: TGTGCCAGCAGCTTGACGGATGGGGAGACCCAGTACTTC.

V gene TRBV20-1 combines with J gene TRBJ2-1; tentative D call: TRBD1 (5 bases). Germline V lookup: CDR1 DFQATT, CDR2 SNEGSKA (reference sequence). The CDR3 loop spans 11 amino acids. Trimming removed 4 bases at V and 10 bases at J, with 11 bases between. The CDR3 here is CSAIPTAEQFF. The CDR3 DNA reads as TGCAGTGCTATTCCGACAGCAGAGCAGTTCTTC.

In its sample, this clonotype was seen many times. V is TRBV12-3 or TRBV12-4 and J is TRBJ2-5, with 15 bases lining up with TRBD2. The junction had 8 bases not matched to a gene; V was cut back by 6 bases and J by 6 bases. This CDR3 spans 16 amino acids. The CDR3 DNA reads as TGTGCCAGCAGCCTGGGACTAGCGGGGGGTGAAAAGACCCAGTACTTC. Translating gives CASSLGLAGGEKTQYF.

The chain has TRBV28 and TRBJ1-2, with D possibly being TRBD1 (6 bases). This CDR3 comprises 17 residues. CDR1 MDHEN and CDR2 SYDVKM come from the germline V gene. V was cut by 2 bases and J by 4 bases, with 20 bases left in between. The CDR3 nucleotides read TGTGCCAGCAGTTTACCCACCCTCCGCCGGGGGGCCTATGGCTACACCTTC. Amino acids: CASSLPTLRRGAYGYTF.